The clone carrying this TCR beta chain appeared a few times. Its specificity is not known. At one end the junction does not follow the germline gene, possibly because of a read error. The sample belongs to a study of beta chain features in type 1 diabetes. Regarding the study as a whole: The study found that naive, central memory and Treg TCRB repertoires appeared more similar in patients than in healthy donors. People with Type 1 diabetes carried modestly yet significantly shorter TCRB CDR3s in all four CD4+ subsets. In these data, an HLA type influence on TCRB rearrangement remained unresolved.

Germline V gene lookup returns CDR1 SSHAT and CDR2 FNYEAQ (reference sequence). CDR3 size: 15 residues. Since all of the isolated RNA was reverse transcribed, expressed TCRB transcripts were what got sequenced. TCRdb's table, derived via immunoSEQ multiplex PCR, lists solely in-frame clones and lacks some. The repertoire holds 200,000 to 250,000 clones, with 11% as singletons. Sampling consisted of one heparinised blood draw per donor, averaging roughly 110 mL. The sample was central memory CD4+ T cells from blood. This receptor was taken from a man aged 18-30 years in good health. The chain employs TRBV7-7 and TRBJ2-5; TRBD2 agrees at 8 bases. CDR3 protein: CASSLLAGTQETQYF. The CDR3 DNA reads as TGTGCTAGCAGCCTTTTAGCGGGGACGCAAGAGACCCAGTACTTC.